This T cell receptor beta chain was captured in a study of T cells in Graves' hyperthyroidism and ophthalmopathy. The investigators amplified TCR beta CDR3 regions from RNA transcripts. HTBI primers were used for first-round RT-PCR of the TCR CDR3. Each CDR3 protein is one row after TCRdb ran MiXCR on the multiplex PCR reads. Of 350,000 to 400,000 distinct CDR3 sequences detected, more than 13% appear once; the ten largest clones hold about 33%. The V gene end was trimmed by 4 bases and the J gene end by 5 bases; junction bases not matched to a gene: 10. In germline, CDR1 is SGHKS, CDR2 YYEKEE (reference sequence). The CDR3 sequence is 15 residues long.

The receptor was isolated from a woman under 40 with Graves' hyperthyroidism. The sequencing sample was made of blood. The V and J genes are TRBV5-5 and TRBJ1-1; 8 bases fit TRBD1. CDR3 sequence (DNA): TGTGCCAGCAGCCTGGCAGGACAGGGTATAACTGAAGCTTTCTTT. It is translated as CASSLAGQGITEAFF.